Listed below are T cell receptor beta chains from one sample, sequenced in a study of blood T cells in healthy people across ages. TCRdb redid the calling of the 5' RACE reads with MiXCR, one entry per CDR3 protein. The profile covers about 680,000 distinct CDR3 sequences, with 45% to 50% appearing a single time and under 35% taken by the ten largest. Sequences were obtained from blood. All receptors come from a woman aged 55-70 years in good health. CDR3s include the opening cysteine and the closing phenylalanine or tryptophan. The D gene is left open where the match is weak. Clone sizes are given selectively: once, few, many, or a class where the clone is expanded.

CDR3,DNA,size,V,D,J
CSAPLQGTGDPDTQYF,TGCAGTGCCCCCTTACAAGGGACAGGGGATCCAGATACGCAGTATTTT,few,TRBV20-1,TRBD1,TRBJ2-3
CASSRQGLGRNEQFF,TGTGCCAGCAGCCGACAGGGACTGGGTCGGAATGAGCAGTTCTTC,few,TRBV7-3,-,TRBJ2-1
CASSFGGLANYGYTF,TGTGCCAGCAGTTTCGGGGGACTAGCTAACTATGGCTACACCTTC,-,TRBV7-2,-,TRBJ1-2
CASTLKGTSGISSYEQYF,TGTGCCAGCACCTTAAAAGGGACTAGCGGGATAAGCTCCTACGAGCAGTACTTC,once,TRBV27,TRBD2,TRBJ2-7
CASSLTLAGGYEQYF,TGTGCCAGCAGCCTTACCCTAGCGGGAGGTTACGAGCAGTACTTC,few,TRBV27,TRBD2,TRBJ2-7
CASSSQGPLMNTEAFF,TGTGCCAGCAGCTCCCAGGGCCCGCTGATGAACACTGAAGCTTTCTTT,few,TRBV7-2,-,TRBJ1-1
CSVKTKIAGEQFF,TGCAGCGTGAAGACTAAGATAGCGGGAGAGCAGTTCTTC,once,TRBV29-1,TRBD2,TRBJ2-1
CASSLDRGHYEQYF,TGTGCCAGCAGCTTGGACAGGGGGCACTACGAGCAGTACTTC,few,TRBV7-2,TRBD1,TRBJ2-7
CASSHPRVFGVLFF,TGTGCCAGCAGCCACCCTCGGGTATTCGGGGTGCTGTTTTTT,few,TRBV25-1,-,TRBJ2-2
CTSSPLGPYNEQFF,TGCACCAGCAGCCCACTAGGACCATACAATGAGCAGTTCTTC,-,TRBV5-1,-,TRBJ2-1
CASSESGTDTYEQYF,TGTGCCAGCAGTGAGTCCGGGACAGATACCTACGAGCAGTACTTC,-,TRBV2,TRBD1,TRBJ2-7
CASSVPLAGVETQYF,TGTGCCAGCAGCGTCCCGCTAGCGGGAGTAGAGACCCAGTACTTC,many,TRBV7-8,TRBD2,TRBJ2-5
CASSQGQGRDIQYF,TGCGCCAGCAGCCAAGGACAGGGACGCGACATTCAGTACTTC,-,TRBV4-3,TRBD1,TRBJ2-4
CSARFTINWETQYF,TGCAGTGCTAGATTTACAATCAATTGGGAGACCCAGTACTTC,-,TRBV20-1,-,TRBJ2-5
CASRNSYEQFF,TGTGCCAGCAGGAACAGCTATGAGCAGTTCTTC,-,TRBV12-3/TRBV12-4,-,TRBJ2-1
CASSETGTGGEYEQYF,TGTGCCAGCAGCGAAACCGGGACAGGGGGCGAGTACGAGCAGTACTTC,-,TRBV28,TRBD1,TRBJ2-7